The clone carrying this T cell receptor beta chain was counted between two and nine times. Its specificity is unknown. These data belong to a study of spatial heterogeneity in lung cancer. As for the study in general: Researchers sequenced follow-up PBMC samples if they had them, and these came a median of approximately 2 years after resection. More than 9.5 raw reads, on average, carried each unique TCR and UMI combination.

Overall study results and limits: Blood carried ubiquitous expanded tumor TCRs more at resection than follow-up.

This CDR3 comprises 13 residues. Trimming stripped 7 bases from V and 4 bases from J, with 13 bases between. On each TCR cDNA molecule, a unique molecular identifier was present. TCRdb passed the 5' RACE reads through MiXCR, listing each CDR3 protein once. The sample holds some 110,000 distinct CDR3 sequences, 10% to 15% seen once. As for time point: blood at routine non-recurrence follow-up after resection. Whole RNA obtained from tumor, nontumor lung or frozen PBMC underwent sequencing without sorting. This chain uses TRBV12-3 or TRBV12-4 with TRBJ1-1; weak D call: TRBD1 (5 bases). This TCR came from a male donor with early-stage non-small cell lung cancer. Sequencing was performed on PBMCs, taken at follow-up. CDR3 amino acids: CASKPGARTEAFF. The DNA of the CDR3 is TGTGCCAGCAAACCCGGGGCGCGCACTGAAGCTTTCTTT.